The 28 T cell receptor beta chains below were found in one sample sequenced in a study of CD4 T cell repertoires in COVID-19. Profiled with immunoSEQ multiplex PCR; TCRdb holds only in-frame clones, not every one. Among about 75,000 clones listed, under 90% were seen once. The material sequenced was CD4+ T cells from peripheral blood, taken after recovery from COVID-19. These receptors came from a human donor who had COVID-19.

The chain combines TRBV2 with TRBJ2-5; D is perhaps TRBD1 or TRBD2 (5 bases each). V lost 8 bases and J 8 bases, leaving 18 bases between the germline ends. This CDR3 spans 13 amino acids. From germline, CDR1 is SNHLY and CDR2 FYNNEI. CDR3 protein: CASGEGPWNTQYF. In DNA, the CDR3 is TGTGCCAGCGGCGAGGGACCCTGGAACACCCAGTACTTC.

The chain is built from TRBV19 and TRBJ1-5; maybe TRBD1 (5 bases). In germline, CDR1 is LNHDA, CDR2 SQIVND (reference sequence). The CDR3 totals 13 residues. V was shortened by 7 bases and J by 5 bases, with 12 bases between the two germline ends. The CDR3, as DNA: TGTGCCAGTACTAACGGGGCCTATCAGCCCCAGCATTTT. This translates into CASTNGAYQPQHF.

V is TRBV6-2 or TRBV6-3 and J is TRBJ2-1, with D maybe TRBD2 (5 bases). Germline-derived CDR1 and CDR2 are MNHEY and SVGEGT. This CDR3 spans 16 amino acids. Trimming cost V 6 bases and J 2 bases, with 17 bases left between them. The CDR3 is CASRPRGPGTYNEQFF. For the CDR3, the DNA is TGTGCCAGCAGGCCTCGTGGACCGGGGACCTACAATGAGCAGTTCTTC.

The chain joins TRBV24-1 to TRBJ2-1; maybe TRBD1 (5 bases). There are 14 residues in the CDR3. Germline V gene lookup returns CDR1 KGHDR and CDR2 SFDVKD. Trimming removed 9 bases at V and 0 bases at J, with 11 bases between. The CDR3 spells CATQDTYSYNEQFF. CDR3 DNA sequence: TGTGCCACCCAGGACACCTACTCCTACAATGAGCAGTTCTTC.

V usage is TRBV7-9 and J usage is TRBJ1-6; D is ambiguous. The germline V and J ends were trimmed by 3 bases and 10 bases, with 7 bases remaining between them. Germline assignment: CDR1 SEHNR and CDR2 FQNEAQ (reference sequence). This CDR3 spans 12 amino acids. CDR3 residues: CASSFQDSPLHF. The CDR3 DNA reads as TGTGCCAGCAGCTTTCAAGACTCACCCCTCCACTTT.

The chain is built from TRBV28 and TRBJ1-6; TRBD1 aligns across 8 bases. Germline CDR1 and CDR2: MDHEN and SYDVKM. This CDR3 has 18 residues. After removal of 6 bases from V and 8 bases from J, the junction contained 18 bases not matched to a gene. DNA of the CDR3: TGTGCCAGCAGCCGCCGCCCTTTGACAGGGGCGATAGATTCACCCCTCCACTTT. It specifies CASSRRPLTGAIDSPLHF.

The table lists this clone with a few counts. The chain carries TRBV6-2 or TRBV6-3 and TRBJ1-5; D not certain. The CDR3 spans 15 residues. Trimming left V 2 bases short and J 1 base short, with 9 bases between. Germline values: CDR1 MNHEY, CDR2 SVGEGT. CDR3 amino acids: CASSYGVFSNQPQHF. CDR3 coding DNA: TGTGCCAGCAGTTACGGGGTATTCAGCAATCAGCCCCAGCATTTT.

The chain uses TRBV5-6 and TRBJ1-2; TRBD1 is a possible D gene (6 bases). This CDR3 spans 13 amino acids. The V gene lost 4 bases and the J gene lost 2 bases, with 9 bases spanning the gap. Germline-derived CDR1 and CDR2 are SGHDT and YYEEEE. The CDR3 sequence is CASSVGQNYGYTF. CDR3 nucleotide sequence: TGTGCCAGCAGCGTTGGACAGAACTATGGCTACACCTTC.

The V gene is TRBV29-1, the J gene TRBJ1-1; D is undetermined. CDR3 length: 14 residues. Trimming removed 5 bases at V and 1 base at J, with 14 bases between. Germline V gives CDR1 SQVTM, CDR2 ANQGSEA. DNA for the CDR3: TGCAGCGTTCCCCCGGGCCGGGAGAACACTGAAGCTTTCTTT. Its protein product is CSVPPGRENTEAFF.

V and J are TRBV5-4 and TRBJ1-2; a weak D match, TRBD1 (5 bases). The V gene lost 2 bases and the J gene lost 8 bases, with 16 bases spanning the gap. Germline V gives CDR1 SGHNT, CDR2 YYREEE (reference sequence). The CDR3 is 14 residues long. The CDR3 nucleotides read TGTGCCAGCAGCTTTATTGCGGCGGGGGTCGGCTACACCTTC. Encoded protein: CASSFIAAGVGYTF.

This clone was observed a few times. The chain is built from TRBV7-2 and TRBJ1-1; D is perhaps TRBD1 (5 bases). Per germline, CDR1 SGHTA and CDR2 FQGNSA. The V gene lost 7 bases and the J gene lost 0 bases, with 18 bases spanning the gap. The CDR3 consists of 16 residues. The CDR3 DNA follows: TGTGCCAGCAACTCTAGGTCGGGGACCTTGAACACTGAAGCTTTCTTT. Residues: CASNSRSGTLNTEAFF.

The chain carries TRBV14 and TRBJ1-6; TRBD1 aligns across 9 bases. Germline CDR1 is SGHDN and CDR2 is FVKESK. The CDR3 has 15 residues. J gave up 10 bases and V 0 bases, and 4 bases lay outside the gene matches. The CDR3 DNA is TGTGCCAGCAGCCAAGAGGGGACAGGGTCATCACCCCTCCACTTT. It encodes CASSQEGTGSSPLHF.

The V gene is TRBV7-9, the J gene TRBJ2-2; the D is unclear. V was clipped by 2 bases and J by 5 bases, with 3 bases between them. Germline CDR1 SEHNR, CDR2 FQNEAQ (reference sequence). The CDR3 has 12 amino acids. As DNA, the CDR3 is TGTGCCAGCAGCTTATGGACCGGGGAGCTGTTTTTT. Translated, it gives CASSLWTGELFF.

The genes are TRBV11-2 and TRBJ2-3; TRBD2 aligns across 9 bases. Trimming removed 3 bases from V and 4 bases from J; junction bases left unmatched: 14. The CDR3 runs 18 residues. CDR1 and CDR2 from the germline V gene are SGHAT and FQNNGV. CDR3 sequence (DNA): TGTGCCAGCAGCTTGAGGGCCCGCCTAGCGGGGATTGCAGATACGCAGTATTTT. This gives the protein CASSLRARLAGIADTQYF.

The J gene is TRBJ1-1, the V gene TRBV5-6; D call uncertain. Between the trimmed V and J ends, which lost 4 bases and 4 bases, there was a span of 11 bases. The CDR3 sequence is 13 residues long. Germline values: CDR1 SGHDT, CDR2 YYEEEE. CDR3 sequence: CASSARRGTEAFF. CDR3 bases: TGTGCCAGCAGCGCCCGGCGGGGCACTGAAGCTTTCTTT.

The chain has TRBV3-1 (or the pseudogene TRBV3-2) and TRBJ1-6; 7 bases are shared with TRBD1. The CDR3 runs to 16 residues. Germline V lookup: CDR1 LGHDT, CDR2 YNNKEL (reference sequence). V trimming: 5 bases; J trimming: 4 bases; junction bases outside the gene matches: 8. This CDR3 reads CASSTTLGQYNSPLHF. The CDR3 region has the DNA TGTGCCAGCAGCACAACGCTGGGACAGTATAATTCACCCCTCCACTTT.

The chain employs TRBV6-4 and TRBJ2-3; 14 bases are a match to TRBD2. In germline, CDR1 is MRHNA, CDR2 SNTAGT. Trimming removed 6 bases from V and 6 bases from J; junction bases left unmatched: 11. This CDR3 spans 17 amino acids. The CDR3 sequence is CASSPGGTSGSRDTQYF. Here the CDR3 DNA reads TGTGCCAGCAGCCCGGGCGGGACTAGCGGGAGTCGGGATACGCAGTATTTT.

V usage is TRBV5-4 and J usage is TRBJ1-2; D unclear. CDR3 length: 15 amino acids. The germline CDR1 and CDR2 sequences are SGHNT and YYREEE (reference sequence). With 0 bases removed from V and 2 bases from J, the gap between germline ends came to 11 bases. The CDR3 DNA reads as TGTGCCAGCAGCTTGGCCGGAATAGGGAACTATGGCTACACCTTC. Amino acid sequence: CASSLAGIGNYGYTF.

The chain combines TRBV19 with TRBJ1-5; 8 bases are shared with TRBD1. The CDR3 covers 14 residues. In germline, CDR1 is LNHDA, CDR2 SQIVND (reference sequence). The V and J ends lost 8 bases and 2 bases, in that order; junction bases with no gene match: 5. This CDR3 reads CASSDRGGNQPQHF. As DNA, the CDR3 is TGTGCCAGTTCTGACAGGGGAGGCAATCAGCCCCAGCATTTT.

This chain joins TRBV5-1 and TRBJ2-5, with D tentatively TRBD2 (6 bases). The CDR3 spans 14 residues. Trimming pared 3 bases from V and 2 bases from J, leaving 11 bases between. Germline V gene data show CDR1 as SGHRS and CDR2 as YFSETQ. CDR3 sequence reads: CASSYVAAQETQYF. The DNA for the CDR3 is TGCGCCAGCAGCTATGTAGCGGCTCAAGAGACCCAGTACTTC.

In this sample, this clone turned up once. The chain employs TRBV5-1 and TRBJ2-3, with 11 bases that match TRBD2. J lost 4 bases, V lost 1 base, and 5 bases had no gene match. Germline V gives CDR1 SGHRS, CDR2 YFSETQ. CDR3 length: 16 amino acids. CDR3 region: CASSLLAGGKADTQYF. CDR3 sequence (DNA): TGCGCCAGCAGCTTGCTAGCGGGGGGTAAAGCAGATACGCAGTATTTT.

The rearrangement uses TRBV12-5 and TRBJ2-1; 8 nucleotides agree with TRBD2. V gave up 6 bases and J gave up 0 bases; unmatched junction bases: 4. Germline V gene sequence: CDR1 LGHNT, CDR2 FRNRAP. The CDR3 is 15 amino acids. The CDR3 is CASGRSGSSYNEQFF. CDR3 nucleotides: TGTGCTAGTGGCCGAAGCGGGAGCTCCTACAATGAGCAGTTCTTC.

J is TRBJ1-4 and V is TRBV29-1; 7 nucleotides agree with TRBD1. Trimming removed 6 bases from V and 7 bases from J; junction bases left unmatched: 11. Looked up from germline, CDR1 is SQVTM and CDR2 is ANQGSEA. The CDR3 consists of 14 residues. CDR3 nucleotide sequence: TGCAGCGTCCCCGGGCAGGGGGATGGTGAAAAACTGTTTTTT. Protein product: CSVPGQGDGEKLFF.

V usage is TRBV5-1 and J usage is TRBJ2-7, with 11 bases identical to TRBD1. Germline CDR1 reads SGHRS; CDR2 reads YFSETQ. The V and J ends lost 4 bases and 4 bases, in that order; junction bases with no gene match: 4. CDR3 size: 14 residues. Here the CDR3 reads CASSPGTGGYEQYF. In nucleotides, the CDR3 is TGCGCCAGCAGCCCCGGGACAGGGGGATACGAGCAGTACTTC. Together with reference TRBV5-1 and TRBJ2-7, the CDR3 gives the full variable domain: KAGVTQTPRYLIKTRGQQVTLSCSPISGHRSVSWYQQTPGQGLQFLFEYFSETQRNKGNFPGRFSGRQFSNSRSEMNVSTLELGDSALYLCASSPGTGGYEQYFGPGTRLTVT.

The V and J genes are TRBV19 and TRBJ1-3; TRBD1 is a possible D gene (6 bases). V was cut by 4 bases and J by 3 bases, with 13 bases left in between. CDR1 LNHDA and CDR2 SQIVND come from the germline V gene (reference sequence). The length of the CDR3 is 15 residues. The CDR3 DNA reads TGTGCCAGTAGTACACAGGGAGGCGGTGGAAACACCATATATTTT. This gives the protein CASSTQGGGGNTIYF.

The V gene is TRBV5-1, the J gene TRBJ1-3; D not resolved. CDR1 is SGHRS and CDR2 is YFSETQ in the germline V gene. Trimming stripped 3 bases from V and 0 bases from J, with 7 bases between. This CDR3 has 14 amino acids. The CDR3 DNA reads TGCGCCAGCAGCTCCACCAACTCTGGAAACACCATATATTTT. Its translation is CASSSTNSGNTIYF. Based on the CDR3 plus reference TRBV5-1 and TRBJ1-3, the full variable domain is KAGVTQTPRYLIKTRGQQVTLSCSPISGHRSVSWYQQTPGQGLQFLFEYFSETQRNKGNFPGRFSGRQFSNSRSEMNVSTLELGDSALYLCASSSTNSGNTIYFGEGSWLTVV.

The genes are TRBV6-5 and TRBJ2-7; TRBD1 is a possible D gene (5 bases). Germline CDR1 and CDR2: MNHEY and SVGAGI. V lost 0 bases, J lost 5 bases, and 11 bases lay in between. The CDR3 covers 14 residues. CDR3 residues: CASSYSQGQNEQYF. The CDR3 DNA reads TGTGCCAGCAGTTACTCTCAGGGCCAAAACGAGCAGTACTTC.

The chain recombines TRBV28 with TRBJ1-5, with 7 bases that match TRBD1. Trimming cost V 6 bases and J 15 bases; bases outside gene matches: 17. Germline loops: CDR1 MDHEN, CDR2 SYDVKM. The CDR3 extends over 14 amino acids. CDR3 residues: CASRPSQDRAPLHF. CDR3 DNA sequence: TGTGCCAGCAGACCCTCCCAAGACAGGGCTCCCTTGCATTTT.